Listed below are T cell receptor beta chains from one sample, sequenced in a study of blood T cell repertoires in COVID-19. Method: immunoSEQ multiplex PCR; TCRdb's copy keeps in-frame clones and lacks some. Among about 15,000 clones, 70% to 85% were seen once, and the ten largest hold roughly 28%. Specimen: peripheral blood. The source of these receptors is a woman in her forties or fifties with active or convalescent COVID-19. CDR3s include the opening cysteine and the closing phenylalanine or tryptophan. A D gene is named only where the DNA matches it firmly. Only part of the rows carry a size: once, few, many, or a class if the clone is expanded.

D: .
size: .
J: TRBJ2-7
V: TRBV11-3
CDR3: CASSSGHRYEQYF
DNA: TGTGCCAGCAGTTCAGGACATCGCTACGAGCAGTACTTC

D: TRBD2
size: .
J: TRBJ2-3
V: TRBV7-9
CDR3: CASSFRGDSTDTQYF
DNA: TGTGCCAGCAGCTTTCGGGGGGATAGCACAGATACGCAGTATTTT

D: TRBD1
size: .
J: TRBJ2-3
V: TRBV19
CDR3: CASSSGTGGPDTQYF
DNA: TGTGCCAGTAGTTCGGGGACAGGGGGCCCAGATACGCAGTATTTT

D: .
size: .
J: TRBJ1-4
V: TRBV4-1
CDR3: CASSLTQGATNEKLFF
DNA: TGCGCCAGCAGCCTAACACAGGGTGCAACTAATGAAAAACTGTTTTTT

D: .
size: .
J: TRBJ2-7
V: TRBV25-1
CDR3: CASSYSGEQYF
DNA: TGTGCCAGCAGTTACTCGGGGGAGCAGTACTTC

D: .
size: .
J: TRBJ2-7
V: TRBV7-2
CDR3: CASSSVYEQYF
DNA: TGTGCCAGCAGCAGCGTCTACGAGCAGTACTTC

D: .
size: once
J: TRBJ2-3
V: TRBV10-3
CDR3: CAISEVLNTDTQYF
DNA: TGTGCCATCAGTGAGGTACTGAACACAGATACGCAGTATTTT

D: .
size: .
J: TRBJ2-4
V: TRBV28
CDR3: CASSPTWGSGQKNIQYF
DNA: TGTGCCAGCAGCCCTACTTGGGGCAGTGGACAAAAAAACATTCAGTACTTC

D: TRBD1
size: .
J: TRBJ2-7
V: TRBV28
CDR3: CASWPGTGILKYF
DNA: TGTGCCAGCTGGCCTGGGACAGGGATCCTAAAGTACTTC

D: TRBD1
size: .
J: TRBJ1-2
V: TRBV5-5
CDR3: CASSPRTGALGGYTF
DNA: TGTGCCAGCAGCCCCCGGACAGGGGCATTAGGTGGCTACACCTTC

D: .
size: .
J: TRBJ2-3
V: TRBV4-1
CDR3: CASSQGVAEYTDTQYF
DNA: TGCGCCAGCAGCCAAGGGGTAGCGGAGTACACAGATACGCAGTATTTT

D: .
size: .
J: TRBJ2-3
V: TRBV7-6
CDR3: CASSLARISTDTQYF
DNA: TGTGCCAGCAGCTTAGCGAGAATTAGCACAGATACGCAGTATTTT

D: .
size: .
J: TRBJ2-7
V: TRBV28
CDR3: CASSPSGPAYYEQYF
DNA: TGTGCCAGCAGTCCGAGTGGGCCAGCCTACTACGAGCAGTACTTC

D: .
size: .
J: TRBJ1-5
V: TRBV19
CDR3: CASSIRQRIPATDEGHQPQHF
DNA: TGTGCCAGTAGTATTAGGCAGCGAATCCCCGCCACGGACGAGGGTCATCAGCCCCAGCATTTT

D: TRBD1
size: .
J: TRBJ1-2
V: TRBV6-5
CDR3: CASSYSAGGNYGYTF
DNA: TGTGCCAGCAGTTACTCGGCAGGGGGAAACTATGGCTACACCTTC

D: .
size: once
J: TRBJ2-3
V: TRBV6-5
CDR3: CASSRTRSRTDTQYF
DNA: TGTGCCAGCAGCCGCACTAGGTCCCGCACAGATACGCAGTATTTT

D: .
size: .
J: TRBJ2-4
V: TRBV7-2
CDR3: CASTGFGNIQYF
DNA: TGTGCCAGCACGGGGTTTGGGAACATTCAGTACTTC

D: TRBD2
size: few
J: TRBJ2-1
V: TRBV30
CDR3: CAWSAGAGFYNEQFF
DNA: TGTGCCTGGAGTGCCGGAGCGGGGTTCTACAATGAGCAGTTCTTC

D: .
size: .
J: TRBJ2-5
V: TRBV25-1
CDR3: CASSEYYSTQETQYF
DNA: TGTGCCAGCAGTGAATACTACAGTACACAAGAGACCCAGTACTTC

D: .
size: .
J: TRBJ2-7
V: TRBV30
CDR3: CASSWLGCYEQYF
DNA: TGTGCCTCTAGCTGGTTGGGGTGCTACGAGCAGTACTTC

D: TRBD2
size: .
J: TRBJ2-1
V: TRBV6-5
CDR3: CASSYLGLADYNEQFF
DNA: TGTGCCAGCAGTTACTTGGGACTAGCGGACTACAATGAGCAGTTCTTC

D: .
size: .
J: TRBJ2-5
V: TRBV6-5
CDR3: CASRHSTGRETQYF
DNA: TGTGCCAGCAGACATTCGACGGGGAGGGAGACCCAGTACTTC

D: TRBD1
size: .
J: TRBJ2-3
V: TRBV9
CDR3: CASRTGHTDTQYF
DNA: TGTGCCAGCCGGACAGGACACACAGATACGCAGTATTTT

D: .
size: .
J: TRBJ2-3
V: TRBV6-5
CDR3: CASSHGRGITDTQYF
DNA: TGTGCCAGCAGTCACGGGAGAGGGATCACAGATACGCAGTATTTT

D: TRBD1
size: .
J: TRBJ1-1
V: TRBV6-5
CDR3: CASSRGTGFTEAFF
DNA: TGTGCCAGCAGTCGCGGGACAGGGTTCACTGAAGCTTTCTTT

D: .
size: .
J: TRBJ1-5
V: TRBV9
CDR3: CASSVGAGGSQPQHF
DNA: TGTGCCAGCAGCGTAGGAGCGGGGGGCTCTCAGCCCCAGCATTTT

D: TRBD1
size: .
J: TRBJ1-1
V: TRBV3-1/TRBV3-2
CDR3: CASSPGQGQTEAFF
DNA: TGTGCCAGCAGCCCGGGACAGGGGCAGACTGAAGCTTTCTTT

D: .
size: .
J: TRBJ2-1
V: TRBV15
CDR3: CATSREGTYNEQFF
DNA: TGTGCCACCAGCAGAGAGGGGACTTACAATGAGCAGTTCTTC

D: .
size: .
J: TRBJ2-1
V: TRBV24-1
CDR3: CATSDPHVGARDEQFF
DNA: TGTGCCACCAGTGATCCCCATGTTGGGGCTAGGGATGAGCAGTTCTTC

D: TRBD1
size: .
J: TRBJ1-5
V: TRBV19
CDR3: CASSMNSGGRQPQHF
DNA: TGTGCCAGTAGTATGAATTCAGGGGGGCGTCAGCCCCAGCATTTT

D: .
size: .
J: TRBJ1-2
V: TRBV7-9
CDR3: CASSLVRGVNGYTF
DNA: TGTGCCAGCAGCTTAGTCAGGGGCGTTAATGGCTACACCTTC

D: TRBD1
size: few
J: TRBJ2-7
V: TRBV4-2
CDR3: CASSLLRTGGPYEQYF
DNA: TGTGCCAGCAGCCTCCTGCGGACAGGGGGCCCATACGAGCAGTACTTC

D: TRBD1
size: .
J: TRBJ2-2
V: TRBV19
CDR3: CASRPGQGAGELFF
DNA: TGTGCCAGTAGACCGGGACAGGGGGCCGGGGAGCTGTTTTTT

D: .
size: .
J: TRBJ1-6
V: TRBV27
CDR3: CASSFLGESPLHF
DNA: TGTGCCAGCAGTTTTCTGGGCGAATCACCCCTCCACTTT

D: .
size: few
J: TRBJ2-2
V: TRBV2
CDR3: CASLYKANTGELFF
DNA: TGTGCCAGTTTGTACAAAGCGAACACCGGGGAGCTGTTTTTT

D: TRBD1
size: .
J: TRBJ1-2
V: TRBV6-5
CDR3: CASSYLDRGVTYGYTF
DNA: TGTGCCAGCAGTTACTTGGACAGGGGGGTGACCTATGGCTACACCTTC

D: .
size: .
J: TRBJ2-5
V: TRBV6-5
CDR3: CASSYSSSGERYF
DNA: TGTGCCAGCAGTTACTCTAGCAGTGGCGAGAGGTACTTC

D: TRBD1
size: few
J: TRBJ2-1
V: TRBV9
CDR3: CASSVGQGLYNEQFF
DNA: TGTGCCAGCAGCGTAGGACAGGGGCTCTACAATGAGCAGTTCTTC

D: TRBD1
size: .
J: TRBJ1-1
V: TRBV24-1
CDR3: CATSDLWTGVSFF
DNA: TGTGCCACCAGTGATTTGTGGACAGGGGTTTCTTTCTTT

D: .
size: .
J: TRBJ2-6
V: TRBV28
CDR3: CASSLQGSGANVLTF
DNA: TGTGCCAGCAGTTTACAGGGGTCTGGGGCCAACGTCCTGACTTTC

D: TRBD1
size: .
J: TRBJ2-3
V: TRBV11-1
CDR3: CASRRQGLGTDTQYF
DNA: TGTGCCAGCAGGCGACAGGGTTTGGGCACAGATACGCAGTATTTT

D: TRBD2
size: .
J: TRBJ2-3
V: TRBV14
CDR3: CASSRSGGRSTDTQYF
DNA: TGTGCCAGCAGCCGTAGCGGGGGAAGGAGCACAGATACGCAGTATTTT

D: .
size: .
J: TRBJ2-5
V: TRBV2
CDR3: CASNRGQGNWYQETQYF
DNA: TGTGCCAGCAATAGAGGGCAGGGGAACTGGTACCAAGAGACCCAGTACTTC

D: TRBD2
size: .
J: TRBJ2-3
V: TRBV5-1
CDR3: CASSLALAGGDTQYF
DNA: TGCGCCAGCAGCTTGGCGCTAGCGGGTGGGGATACGCAGTATTTT

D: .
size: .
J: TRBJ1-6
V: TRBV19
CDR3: CASGGQARSALHF
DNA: TGTGCCAGCGGGGGGCAGGCCCGCTCGGCGCTCCACTTT

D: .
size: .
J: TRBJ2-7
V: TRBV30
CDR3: CAWGTLPYEQYF
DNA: TGTGCCTGGGGGACTTTGCCCTACGAGCAGTACTTC

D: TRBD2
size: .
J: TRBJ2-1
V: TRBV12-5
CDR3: CASGLVGSGLAGGPKRNEQFF
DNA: TGTGCTAGTGGTTTGGTAGGTTCGGGTCTAGCGGGGGGACCTAAGAGGAATGAGCAGTTCTTC

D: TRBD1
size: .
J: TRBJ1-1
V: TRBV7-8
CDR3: CASSSGQGNTEAFF
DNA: TGTGCCAGCAGCTCGGGACAGGGGAACACTGAAGCTTTCTTT

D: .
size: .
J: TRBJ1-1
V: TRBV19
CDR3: CASSDTGADEAFF
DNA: TGTGCCAGTAGTGATACTGGGGCGGATGAAGCTTTCTTT

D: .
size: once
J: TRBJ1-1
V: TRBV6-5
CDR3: CASSVTGIEAFF
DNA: TGTGCCAGCAGCGTTACAGGGATTGAAGCTTTCTTT

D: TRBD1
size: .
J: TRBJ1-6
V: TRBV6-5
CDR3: CASRRQGANSPLHF
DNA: TGTGCCAGCAGACGACAGGGGGCGAATTCACCCCTCCACTTT